Below are 23 T cell receptor beta chains sequenced from a single sample in a study of Graves' ophthalmopathy and Graves' hyperthyroidism. Amplification of TCR beta CDR3 regions used RNA transcripts. RT-PCR was first run with HTBI primers, then multiplex PCR in a second round. TCRdb re-derived calls from the multiplex PCR reads in MiXCR, one entry per CDR3 protein. The sample comprises about 400,000 distinct CDR3 sequences, approximately 20% of which are singletons, and about 1.6% rests with the top ten. The material sequenced was peripheral blood. The receptor set was obtained from a young woman with Graves' ophthalmopathy.

This clonotype was seen at least ten times. V is TRBV6-9 and J is TRBJ1-1, with D possibly being TRBD1 (6 bases). Looked up from germline, CDR1 is MNHGY and CDR2 is SVAAGI. V lost 5 bases and J lost 1, with 20 bases in between. CDR3 size: 17 residues. This CDR3 reads CASSRVQGGRGNTEAFF. CDR3 sequence (DNA): TGTGCCAGCAGTAGAGTTCAGGGAGGCAGGGGGAACACTGAAGCTTTCTTT.

This rearrangement joins TRBV9 to TRBJ1-3, with TRBD1 as a possible D gene (6 bases). Per the germline V gene, CDR1 is SGDLS and CDR2 is YYNGEE. Trimming removed 5 bases from V and 0 bases from J, with 12 bases in between. The CDR3 is 15 amino acids. CDR3 in amino acids: CASSDWTDSGNTIYF. The CDR3, as DNA: TGTGCCAGCAGTGACTGGACAGACTCTGGAAACACCATATATTTT. The full variable domain, in which reference TRBV9 and TRBJ1-3 provide the parts outside the CDR3, is DSGVTQTPKHLITATGQRVTLRCSPRSGDLSVYWYQQSLDQGLQFLIQYYNGEERAKGNILERFSAQQFPDLHSELNLSSLELGDSALYFCASSDWTDSGNTIYFGEGSWLTVV.

This clonotype was counted ten times or more. The chain employs TRBV19 and TRBJ2-5; TRBD1 matches at 8 bases. The CDR3 is made up of 14 amino acids. V lost 6 bases and J lost 5; bases outside the gene matches: 8. Germline CDR1 and CDR2: LNHDA and SQIVND (reference sequence). CDR3 nucleotide sequence: TGTGCCAGTAGGAGCAGGGGGCGCGGGGAGACCCAGTACTTC. Amino acid sequence: CASRSRGRGETQYF.

This clonotype was counted ten times or more. The rearrangement joins TRBV7-2 to TRBJ1-2; possibly TRBD1 for D (5 bases). V lost 3 bases and J 6 bases, leaving 8 bases between the germline ends. Looked up from germline, CDR1 is SGHTA and CDR2 is FQGNSA. This CDR3 region has 12 residues. The DNA of the CDR3 is TGTGCCAGCAGCTTGGGGGAGGATGGCTACACCTTC. Translated: CASSLGEDGYTF.

This clonotype was recorded at least ten times. The gene calls are TRBV24-1 and TRBJ2-7; 14 nucleotides align to TRBD2. Trimming removed 3 bases from V and 6 bases from J; junction bases left unmatched: 15. Germline-derived CDR1 and CDR2 are KGHDR and SFDVKD. There are 19 residues in the CDR3. CDR3 in DNA: TGTGCCACCAGTGATGTGAATCCCGGGACTAGCGGGAGCTATGGCGAGCAGTACTTC. As protein: CATSDVNPGTSGSYGEQYF.

This sequence joins TRBV27 and TRBJ2-7; 8 positions agree with TRBD1. Germline CDR1 reads MNHEY; CDR2 reads SMNVEV (reference sequence). This CDR3 has 15 residues. The junction had 9 bases not matched to a gene; V was cut back by 6 bases and J by 2 bases. CDR3 residues: CASSRPGQVTYEQYF. For the CDR3, the DNA is TGTGCCAGCAGCCGACCGGGACAGGTTACCTACGAGCAGTACTTC.

This clonotype has ten or more counts. The chain links TRBV6-2 or TRBV6-3 to TRBJ1-1; possibly TRBD1 for D (5 bases). The CDR3 has 14 amino acids. Germline V lookup: CDR1 MNHEY, CDR2 SVGEGT. V shed 0 bases and J shed 7 bases, with 12 bases lying between them. Here the CDR3 DNA reads TGTGCCAGCAGTTACTCGGGGGTGAGGGGTGAAGCTTTCTTT. Amino acid sequence: CASSYSGVRGEAFF.

This clonotype was counted ten times or more. This could be a read error, since a much larger clone is one nucleotide away. The CDR3 spells CAWSPQGTQYF. CDR3 in DNA: TGTGCCTGGAGTCCCCAAGGGACCCAGTACTTC. J is TRBJ2-5 and V is TRBV30; no firm D call. This CDR3 is 11 amino acids long. Germline V gene lookup returns CDR1 GTSNPN and CDR2 SVGIG (reference sequence). Drawing the rest from reference TRBV30 and TRBJ2-5, the complete variable domain is SQTIHQWPATLVQPVGSPLSLECTVEGTSNPNLYWYRQAAGRGLQLLFYSVGIGQISSEVPQNLSASRPQDRQFILSSKKLLLSDSGFYLCAWSPQGTQYFGPGTRLLVL.

There are many counts of this clonotype. This rearrangement joins TRBV13 to TRBJ1-1; 9 bases match TRBD1. The V segment lost 1 base and the J segment 9 bases; nucleotides outside the gene matches: 12. Germline lookup yields CDR1 PRHDT and CDR2 FYEKMQ (reference sequence). The CDR3 covers 16 residues. CDR3 residues: CASSLVGGTGRSKAFF. CDR3 DNA sequence: TGTGCCAGCAGCTTAGTAGGGGGGACAGGGAGGAGTAAAGCTTTCTTT.

This clonotype has more than one count but fewer than ten. This chain links TRBV9 with TRBJ2-2; 8 bases match TRBD1. This CDR3 is built from 16 residues. V was clipped by 3 bases and J by 5 bases; unmatched bases: 9. Germline lookup yields CDR1 SGDLS and CDR2 YYNGEE. CDR3 region: CASSALRTGLTGELFF. The DNA for the CDR3 is TGTGCCAGCAGCGCCTTAAGGACAGGGTTGACCGGGGAGCTGTTTTTT.

The chain recombines TRBV7-2 with TRBJ2-7; unclear D gene. The CDR3 has 14 residues. The V gene's germline CDR1 is SGHTA and CDR2 FQGNSA. V lost 5 bases to trimming and J lost 3 bases, with 14 bases between them. As DNA, the CDR3 is TGTGCCAGCAGCCGCCAGGTCGTAGGCTACGAGCAGTACTTC. As protein: CASSRQVVGYEQYF.

In its sample, this clonotype was seen many times. The rearrangement uses TRBV15 and TRBJ1-2, with D maybe TRBD1 (5 bases). Trimming took 0 bases from V and 5 from J, leaving 7 bases between them. The CDR3 totals 13 residues. The germline CDR1 and CDR2 sequences are LNHNV and YYDKDF (reference sequence). CDR3 coding DNA: TGTGCCACCAGCAGAGATTCAGGGTATGGCTACACCTTC. Its translation is CATSRDSGYGYTF.

This clonotype was recorded at least ten times. The V and J genes are TRBV27 and TRBJ2-2; either TRBD1 or TRBD2 may supply D (5 bases each). Germline CDR1 and CDR2: MNHEY and SMNVEV (reference sequence). V gave up 5 bases and J gave up 1 base, with 14 bases separating them. The CDR3 is made up of 16 amino acids. CDR3 DNA sequence: TGTGCCAGCAGTAGATGGGACCCCCTGAACACCGGGGAGCTGTTTTTT. Encoded protein: CASSRWDPLNTGELFF.

This clonotype has at least ten counts. At one end, the junction sequence differs from germline, possibly due to a read error. V is TRBV6-5 and J is TRBJ2-5, with 11 bases that match TRBD1. Germline V gene lookup returns CDR1 MNHEY and CDR2 SVGAGI. The CDR3 contains 15 residues. The CDR3 loop reads CVSSRTGGASETQYF. CDR3 coding DNA: TGTGTCAGCAGTAGGACAGGGGGCGCGTCCGAGACCCAGTACTTC.

This clonotype came up many times. The rearrangement joins TRBV27 to TRBJ1-3; D might be TRBD1 (6 bases). The CDR3 runs 13 residues. Trimming shortened V by 7 bases and J by 4 bases, and 11 bases separated the two germline ends. Germline V gene data show CDR1 as MNHEY and CDR2 as SMNVEV (reference sequence). The CDR3: CASKRGQGNTIYF. The CDR3 coding sequence is TGTGCCAGCAAAAGAGGACAGGGAAACACCATATATTTT.

This clonotype was found many times. V and J are TRBV30 and TRBJ1-6; D not resolved. The CDR3 has 15 amino acids. V lost 5 bases and J 8 bases, leaving 19 bases between the germline ends. Germline-derived CDR1 and CDR2 are GTSNPN and SVGIG (reference sequence). This chain's CDR3 is CAWPIWEKGDSPLHF. CDR3 DNA: TGTGCCTGGCCCATCTGGGAAAAGGGCGATTCACCCCTCCACTTT.

A few counts support this clonotype. The rearrangement uses TRBV24-1 and TRBJ2-7; TRBD2 aligns across 7 bases. CDR3 size: 15 residues. Per the germline V gene, CDR1 is KGHDR and CDR2 is SFDVKD. With V trimmed by 0 bases and J by 3 bases, 4 bases remained unmatched. Written as DNA, the CDR3 is TGTGCCACCAGTGATTTGAGACTAGCCCTCTACGAGCAGTACTTC. This gives the protein CATSDLRLALYEQYF.

This clonotype was detected many times. The chain has TRBV6-2 or TRBV6-3 and TRBJ1-5; the match to TRBD1 covers 7 bases. The CDR3 length is 14 residues. The V and J ends lost 2 bases and 4 bases, in that order; junction bases with no gene match: 2. Germline V gives CDR1 MNHEY, CDR2 SVGEGT. The CDR3 coding sequence is TGTGCCAGCAGTTACGACAGGGATAATCAGCCCCAGCATTTT. This codes for CASSYDRDNQPQHF.

This clonotype was seen only a few times. The chain joins TRBV6-1 to TRBJ2-7; D possibly matches TRBD1 or TRBD2 (5 bases each). The CDR3 is 14 amino acids. With 7 bases removed from V and 0 bases from J, the gap between germline ends came to 13 bases. The V gene's germline CDR1 is MNHNS and CDR2 SASEGT. The CDR3 DNA follows: TGTGCCAGCAAGGGGCCGGGATCCTCCTACGAGCAGTACTTC. Translating it yields CASKGPGSSYEQYF.

This clonotype has ten or more counts. The DNA of the CDR3 is TGTGCCAGCAGTTACTCGTCAGGGCGGCAGCCCCAGCATTTT. Its translation is CASSYSSGRQPQHF. This chain connects TRBV6-2 or TRBV6-3 to TRBJ1-5, with D maybe TRBD1 (5 bases). The CDR3 has 14 amino acids. The germline V and J ends were trimmed by 0 bases and 7 bases, with 10 bases remaining between them. Germline V CDR1 and CDR2: MNHEY, SVGEGT.

This clonotype appeared many times. The chain is built from TRBV25-1 and TRBJ2-7, with D perhaps TRBD2 (6 bases). Trimming stripped 4 bases from V and 3 bases from J, with 16 bases between. The CDR3 contains 15 residues. Germline values: CDR1 MGHDK, CDR2 SYGVNS. CDR3 DNA sequence: TGTGCCAGCAGTGGACCGGGGGTGTGGGGCTACGAGCAGTACTTC. Amino acids: CASSGPGVWGYEQYF.

This clonotype was recorded many times. The V and J genes are TRBV6-2 or TRBV6-3 and TRBJ2-7; D is undetermined. The germline V and J ends were trimmed by 3 bases and 6 bases, with 9 bases remaining between them. This CDR3 is 12 amino acids long. Germline V gene lookup returns CDR1 MNHEY and CDR2 SVGEGT. DNA for the CDR3: TGTGCCAGCAGTTATCAGCCGGGCGAGCAGTACTTC. This encodes CASSYQPGEQYF.

The table lists this clonotype with many counts. This chain uses TRBV7-2 with TRBJ1-2; no definite D call. The CDR3 loop spans 13 amino acids. Germline CDR1 is SGHTA and CDR2 is FQGNSA. With 3 bases removed from V and 10 bases from J, the gap between germline ends came to 15 bases. CDR3 coding DNA: TGTGCCAGCAGCTTCCCCGGACTGCGGGTCTACACCTTC. It specifies CASSFPGLRVYTF.